These 17 T cell receptor beta chains originate from one sample sequenced in a study of cytomegalovirus exposure and HLA in healthy donors. Vbeta (60) and Jbeta (13) primers were used in the PCR. Assay used: immunoSEQ multiplex PCR; TCRdb lists only in-frame clones, some missing. Of around 150,000 clones listed, roughly 71% are singletons. Material: PBMCs. The receptors stem from a middle-aged woman in good health and CMV-seronegative.

The rearrangement links TRBV19 to TRBJ2-7; a weak D match, TRBD2 (6 bases). V lost 2 bases, J lost 1 base, and 15 bases lay in between. Germline CDR1 reads LNHDA; CDR2 reads SQIVND (reference sequence). CDR3 length equals 16 residues. CDR3 sequence: CASSIRSGGKSYEQYF. In DNA form, the CDR3 reads TGTGCCAGTAGTATACGCTCCGGAGGGAAATCCTACGAGCAGTACTTC. Combining the CDR3 with reference TRBV19 and TRBJ2-7 gives the whole variable domain DGGITQSPKYLFRKEGQNVTLSCEQNLNHDAMYWYRQDPGQGLRLIYYSQIVNDFQKGDIAEGYSVSREKKESFPLTVTSAQKNPTAFYLCASSIRSGGKSYEQYFGPGTRLTVT.

V gene TRBV2 combines with J gene TRBJ1-5; D is unresolved. Germline V CDR1 and CDR2: SNHLY, FYNNEI. The CDR3 sequence is 15 residues long. Trimming left V 7 bases short and J 3 bases short, with 16 bases between. The CDR3 DNA is TGTGCCAGCACCACCGTTGGGCAGGACAATCAGCCCCAGCATTTT. Translation gives CASTTVGQDNQPQHF.

The rearrangement joins TRBV4-1 to TRBJ1-5; 7 positions agree with TRBD1. There are 15 residues in the CDR3. The germline CDR1 and CDR2 sequences are MGHRA and YSYEKL. V lost 2 bases and J lost 2; bases outside the gene matches: 3. This CDR3 is CASSQSGQGNQPQHF. The CDR3 bases are TGCGCCAGCAGCCAATCCGGACAGGGCAATCAGCCCCAGCATTTT.

The rearrangement joins TRBV2 to TRBJ1-1; perhaps TRBD1 as D (5 bases). Germline V gene lookup returns CDR1 SNHLY and CDR2 FYNNEI. V shed 2 bases and J shed 8 bases, with 12 bases lying between them. The CDR3 contains 13 residues. CDR3 bases: TGTGCCAGCAGTGAATTCCAGGGCAGGGAAGCTTTCTTT. Its protein product is CASSEFQGREAFF.

The chain couples TRBV10-3 to TRBJ2-3, with TRBD1 matching over 8 bases. Germline-derived CDR1 and CDR2 are ENHRY and SYGVKD. This CDR3 region has 14 residues. V was clipped by 3 bases and J by 5 bases; unmatched bases: 4. CDR3 sequence reads: CAISDQGAEDTQYF. CDR3 sequence (DNA): TGTGCCATCAGTGATCAGGGGGCGGAAGATACGCAGTATTTT.

This clone showed up just once. V is TRBV6-6 and J is TRBJ2-7, with 9 bases aligning to TRBD2. Trimming cost V 6 bases and J 2 bases; bases outside gene matches: 5. Germline CDR1 reads MNHNY; CDR2 reads SVGAGI (reference sequence). The CDR3 extends over 14 amino acids. The CDR3 reads CASSLSGGTYEQYF. The DNA of the CDR3 is TGTGCCAGCAGCCTAAGCGGGGGGACCTACGAGCAGTACTTC.

Concerning this clone: The junction differs from germline at one of its ends, possibly a read error. This chain joins TRBV7-7 and TRBJ2-2, with D possibly being TRBD1 (6 bases). Germline V gene lookup returns CDR1 SSHAT and CDR2 FNYEAQ (reference sequence). The CDR3 runs 13 residues. CDR3 coding DNA: TGTGCTAGCAGCCCGGACAGAACCGGGGAGCTGTTTTTT. Amino acid sequence: CASSPDRTGELFF.

Written as DNA, the CDR3 is TGTGCCAGCAAGGGGATCACAGATACGCAGTATTTT. This encodes CASKGITDTQYF. The rearrangement links TRBV7-9 to TRBJ2-3; D perhaps matches TRBD1 (5 bases). This CDR3 spans 12 amino acids. The V gene's germline CDR1 is SEHNR and CDR2 FQNEAQ (reference sequence). V was shortened by 7 bases and J by 2 bases, with 7 bases between the two germline ends. Variable domain in full (rest from reference TRBV7-9 and TRBJ2-3): DTGVSQNPRHKITKRGQNVTFRCDPISEHNRLYWYRQTLGQGPEFLTYFQNEAQLEKSRLLSDRFSAERPKGSFSTLEIQRTEQGDSAMYLCASKGITDTQYFGPGTRLTVL.

This clone was observed a single time. The genes are TRBV6-5 and TRBJ1-1; D is possibly TRBD1 (6 bases). V gave up 5 bases and J gave up 7 bases, with 14 bases separating them. Germline-derived CDR1 and CDR2 are MNHEY and SVGAGI. This CDR3 is built from 13 residues. The CDR3 region has the DNA TGTGCCAGCAGTCCACAGGGACCTGATGAAGCTTTCTTT. Protein: CASSPQGPDEAFF.

The chain employs TRBV25-1 and TRBJ1-3; D might be TRBD1 (6 bases). The CDR3 loop spans 14 amino acids. From germline, CDR1 is MGHDK and CDR2 SYGVNS. With 6 bases removed from V and 0 bases from J, the gap between germline ends came to 9 bases. The CDR3: CASSDRSSGNTIYF. The CDR3 DNA sequence: TGTGCCAGCAGCGACAGGTCCTCTGGAAACACCATATATTTT.

This chain uses TRBV4-3 with TRBJ2-6; D ambiguous. With 1 base removed from V and 0 bases from J, the gap between germline ends came to 7 bases. The germline V gene has CDR1 LGHNA and CDR2 YSLEER. This CDR3 region has 16 residues. The CDR3 DNA reads as TGCGCCAGCAGCCAAGGGCGGAGCTCTGGGGCCAACGTCCTGACTTTC. It yields the protein CASSQGRSSGANVLTF.

This rearrangement joins TRBV4-2 to TRBJ2-4, with 10 bases aligning to TRBD1. This CDR3 is 14 amino acids long. Germline V gives CDR1 LGHNA, CDR2 YNFKEQ. The V gene end was trimmed by 4 bases and the J gene end by 10 bases; junction bases not matched to a gene: 7. Here the CDR3 DNA reads TGTGCCAGCAGCCCCTCGGACAGGGGGAATATTCAGTACTTC. It specifies CASSPSDRGNIQYF.

About this clone: The junction departs from germline at one end; a sequencing error may be responsible. The rearrangement links TRBV7-7 to TRBJ2-1, with unresolved D. CDR1 and CDR2 from the germline V gene are SSHAT and FNYEAQ (reference sequence). This CDR3 spans 17 amino acids. CDR3 DNA sequence: TGTGCTAGCAGCTCGTCCCCATGGTCGAGCTCCTACAATGAGCAGTTCTTC. It specifies CASSSSPWSSSYNEQFF.

The rearrangement joins TRBV7-2 to TRBJ1-1; D remains unclear. Germline CDR1 reads SGHTA; CDR2 reads FQGNSA. This CDR3 contains 13 residues. Trimming took 3 bases from V and 11 from J, leaving 16 bases between them. In DNA, the CDR3 is TGTGCCAGCAGCTTCGTCCTCCGGGAGGCGGCTTTCTTT. Residues: CASSFVLREAAFF.

The chain has TRBV2 and TRBJ1-1, with D tentatively TRBD1 (5 bases). V shed 8 bases and J shed 8 bases, with 12 bases lying between them. Germline lookup yields CDR1 SNHLY and CDR2 FYNNEI. This CDR3 has 11 amino acids. DNA for the CDR3: TGTGCCAGCTTTTCCGGGGGGGAAGCTTTCTTT. Translation: CASFSGGEAFF.

This clone was seen more than once but under ten times. The chain couples TRBV5-4 to TRBJ2-7; D remains unclear. V lost 2 bases, J lost 4 bases, and 13 bases lay in between. Germline V CDR1 and CDR2: SGHNT, YYREEE (reference sequence). This CDR3 has 14 amino acids. CDR3 residues: CASSFGSQLYEQYF. CDR3 DNA sequence: TGTGCCAGCAGCTTCGGGTCCCAGTTGTACGAGCAGTACTTC. Full variable domain (rest looked up from reference TRBV5-4 and TRBJ2-7): ETGVTQSPTHLIKTRGQQVTLRCSSQSGHNTVSWYQQALGQGPQFIFQYYREEENGRGNFPPRFSGLQFPNYSSELNVNALELDDSALYLCASSFGSQLYEQYFGPGTRLTVT.

The rearrangement uses TRBV4-1 and TRBJ2-7; weak D call: TRBD2 (5 bases). Trimming left V 4 bases short and J 3 bases short, with 16 bases between. Germline lookup yields CDR1 MGHRA and CDR2 YSYEKL. The CDR3 totals 15 residues. This CDR3 reads CASSPRGRNFYEQYF. The DNA for the CDR3 is TGCGCCAGCAGCCCCCGGGGTCGGAACTTCTACGAGCAGTACTTC.